One and the same sample provided the 23 T cell receptor beta chains below, sequenced in a study of blood T cell repertoires in COVID-19. The repertoire was sequenced with immunoSEQ multiplex PCR; TCRdb's copy has only in-frame clones and lacks some. The sample yields 82,000 or so clones, about 89% seen once. The material sequenced was PBMCs or T cells enriched from blood (not recorded which). These receptor sequences come from a woman aged 50 to 60 with acute COVID-19.

Here the CDR3 DNA reads TGCAGCGTCACTATAACAGGGGATGGCTACACCTTC. This encodes CSVTITGDGYTF. V gene TRBV29-1 combines with J gene TRBJ1-2, with TRBD1 matching over 7 bases. The CDR3 runs 12 residues. The V segment lost 6 bases and the J segment 6 bases; nucleotides outside the gene matches: 7. Germline V CDR1 and CDR2: SQVTM, ANQGSEA.

The chain links TRBV20-1 to TRBJ1-1; no firm D call. Germline V CDR1 and CDR2: DFQATT, SNEGSKA (reference sequence). V was pared by 3 bases and J by 8 bases, with 10 bases between. The length of the CDR3 is 11 residues. This CDR3 is CSASVFEEAFF. Here the CDR3 DNA reads TGCAGTGCTAGTGTCTTCGAGGAAGCTTTCTTT.

The chain carries TRBV19 and TRBJ2-4; TRBD1 matches 8 bases. The CDR3 spans 17 residues. The V and J ends lost 3 bases and 3 bases, in that order; junction bases with no gene match: 10. Germline CDR1 and CDR2: LNHDA and SQIVND (reference sequence). CDR3 bases: TGTGCCAGTAGTATTAGAGGGACAGGTTTGTACAAAAACATTCAGTACTTC. Translation gives CASSIRGTGLYKNIQYF.

The V and J genes are TRBV7-2 and TRBJ2-7; tentatively, D is TRBD2 (6 bases). Germline CDR1 is SGHTA and CDR2 is FQGNSA. The CDR3 covers 13 residues. Trimming took 5 bases from V and 6 from J, leaving 14 bases between them. DNA of the CDR3: TGTGCCAGCAGCCCCAATAGCGGATTCGAGCAGTACTTC. Translation gives CASSPNSGFEQYF.

The rearrangement uses TRBV9 and TRBJ2-1; 13 bases are a match to TRBD2. Looked up from germline, CDR1 is SGDLS and CDR2 is YYNGEE. This CDR3 has 15 amino acids. V was clipped by 3 bases and J by 6 bases; unmatched bases: 3. In nucleotides, the CDR3 is TGTGCCAGCAGCGCTCGGACTAGCGGGAGCAATGAGCAGTTCTTC. Translation: CASSARTSGSNEQFF.

This chain connects TRBV11-2 to TRBJ1-6; D call uncertain. The V and J ends lost 6 bases and 5 bases respectively, with 14 bases between them. Germline CDR1 SGHAT, CDR2 FQNNGV. The CDR3 contains 15 residues. The CDR3 DNA sequence: TGTGCCAGCAGTTCTACGAGACACCATAATTCACCCCTCCACTTT. It codes for CASSSTRHHNSPLHF.

Here the CDR3 reads CASSFKARNEQFF. The CDR3 DNA follows: TGTGCCAGCAGTTTTAAGGCGAGGAATGAGCAGTTCTTC. The chain recombines TRBV12-3 or TRBV12-4 with TRBJ2-1; D is unresolved. Trimming took off 3 bases at V and 7 bases at J, with 10 bases between the two ends. The CDR3 contains 13 residues.

This clone appeared a few times. This chain connects TRBV19 to TRBJ1-1, with D uncertain. The V gene lost 2 bases and the J gene lost 1 base, with 5 bases spanning the gap. CDR3 length: 13 amino acids. Germline-derived CDR1 and CDR2 are LNHDA and SQIVND (reference sequence). CDR3 region: CASSITWNTEAFF. DNA of the CDR3: TGTGCCAGTAGTATAACATGGAACACTGAAGCTTTCTTT.

This clone appeared a single time. The chain is built from TRBV10-3 and TRBJ1-3; 10 bases match TRBD1. In germline, CDR1 is ENHRY, CDR2 SYGVKD. The CDR3 extends over 21 amino acids. J lost 7 bases, V lost 0 bases, and 21 bases had no gene match. Here the CDR3 reads CAISESGDATGGPSIRNTIYF. The CDR3 bases are TGTGCCATCAGTGAGTCCGGTGATGCGACAGGGGGCCCAAGTATCCGGAACACCATATATTTT.

The table lists this clone with a count of one. The chain joins TRBV9 to TRBJ1-6, with TRBD1 as a possible D gene (5 bases). CDR1 is SGDLS, CDR2 YYNGEE, per germline. The CDR3 length is 14 residues. The germline V and J ends were trimmed by 3 bases and 10 bases, with 14 bases remaining between them. The DNA of the CDR3 is TGTGCCAGCAGCGCCGCAGGGATTCTCTCACCCCTCCACTTT. As protein: CASSAAGILSPLHF.

This chain uses TRBV24-1 with TRBJ2-7; D is uncertain. Germline assignment: CDR1 KGHDR and CDR2 SFDVKD. V was cut by 3 bases and J by 4 bases, with 3 bases left in between. CDR3 length: 11 residues. Here the CDR3 reads CATSDRYEQYF. The CDR3 DNA sequence: TGTGCCACCAGTGATCGGTACGAGCAGTACTTC.

The V gene is TRBV6-5, the J gene TRBJ1-5, with a weak D call TRBD1 (5 bases). V lost 2 bases and J lost 0, with 5 bases in between. The CDR3 sequence is 14 residues long. Looked up from germline, CDR1 is MNHEY and CDR2 is SVGAGI. CDR3 nucleotides: TGTGCCAGCAGTTACCAGGGTAGCAATCAGCCCCAGCATTTT. Its protein product is CASSYQGSNQPQHF.

J is TRBJ2-1 and V is TRBV4-2, with D possibly TRBD2 on 5 matching bases. The CDR3 loop spans 15 amino acids. The germline CDR1 and CDR2 sequences are LGHNA and YNFKEQ. V was shortened by 1 base and J by 3 bases, with 10 bases between the two germline ends. Here the CDR3 DNA reads TGTGCCAGCAGCCAAGGGACTTCCTTCTACAATGAGCAGTTCTTC. Translated: CASSQGTSFYNEQFF.

This clone was observed a single time. The chain recombines TRBV11-3 with TRBJ1-1; no clear D. CDR3 size: 15 residues. Trimming pared 0 bases from V and 1 base from J, leaving 9 bases between. Germline CDR1 is SGHNT and CDR2 is YENEEA. CDR3: CASSLEPGPNTEAFF. The CDR3 bases are TGTGCCAGCAGCTTAGAGCCAGGTCCGAACACTGAAGCTTTCTTT.

The chain couples TRBV5-1 to TRBJ2-5; 7 bases line up with TRBD2. Trimming took 4 bases from V and 2 from J; bases not matched to a gene: 8. The germline V gene has CDR1 SGHRS and CDR2 YFSETQ. This CDR3 has 15 amino acids. CDR3 loop: CASSLGAGNQETQYF. The CDR3 DNA sequence: TGCGCCAGCAGCCTGGGAGCGGGAAATCAAGAGACCCAGTACTTC.

V and J are TRBV5-1 and TRBJ1-1; 7 bases are a match to TRBD1. The V gene's germline CDR1 is SGHRS and CDR2 YFSETQ. Losses at the gene ends were 1 base for V and 5 bases for J; bases not matched to a gene: 8. This CDR3 has 15 amino acids. CDR3 residues: CASSLTPGQLTEAFF. CDR3 nucleotide sequence: TGCGCCAGCAGCTTGACCCCGGGACAGTTAACTGAAGCTTTCTTT.

The table lists this clone with a count of one. The rearrangement uses TRBV6-5 and TRBJ2-7, with 8 bases that match TRBD1. With 2 bases clipped from V and 7 bases from J, the junction kept 13 bases outside the gene matches. The germline gives CDR1 MNHEY, CDR2 SVGAGI. This CDR3 is built from 16 residues. Written as DNA, the CDR3 is TGTGCCAGCAGTTACGAGGCAGGGGGCCTGGGGTCGGAGCAGTACTTC. Translation: CASSYEAGGLGSEQYF.

The chain uses TRBV11-2 and TRBJ2-7; D perhaps matches TRBD2 (6 bases). The V gene lost 5 bases and the J gene lost 7 bases, with 21 bases spanning the gap. The CDR3 runs to 15 residues. Per the germline V gene, CDR1 is SGHAT and CDR2 is FQNNGV. The CDR3 sequence is CASSLRRTGELEQYF. CDR3 in DNA: TGTGCCAGCAGCCTAAGGCGGACGGGGGAGTTGGAGCAGTACTTC.

The genes are TRBV2 and TRBJ1-6; D not certain. The CDR3 is 13 amino acids. V was trimmed by 5 bases and J by 5 bases, leaving 7 bases between them. Germline V gene sequence: CDR1 SNHLY, CDR2 FYNNEI. CDR3 nucleotide sequence: TGTGCCAGCAGTTACGGTGATAATTCACCCCTCCACTTT. Residues: CASSYGDNSPLHF.

The J gene is TRBJ1-3, the V gene TRBV6-4; 9 bases fit TRBD1. The CDR3 loop spans 15 amino acids. V lost 3 bases to trimming and J lost 2 bases; unmatched junction nucleotides: 2. Germline loops: CDR1 MRHNA, CDR2 SNTAGT. The CDR3 DNA reads as TGTGCCAGCAGTGAGGACAGGGGAACTGGAAACACCATATATTTT. This translates into CASSEDRGTGNTIYF.

Here the CDR3 DNA reads TGCAGCGTTGAAGAAGGACGGGAGAGGTTAGAGACCCAGTACTTC. Translation gives CSVEEGRERLETQYF. The V gene is TRBV29-1, the J gene TRBJ2-5; D possibly corresponds to TRBD2 (6 bases). V lost 0 bases, J lost 4 bases, and 15 bases lay in between. The CDR3 is 15 amino acids. The germline gives CDR1 SQVTM, CDR2 ANQGSEA.

V and J are TRBV6-2 or TRBV6-3 and TRBJ1-5; a weak D match, TRBD1 (6 bases). Germline CDR1 reads MNHEY; CDR2 reads SVGEGT. The CDR3 spans 15 residues. Trimming shortened V by 6 bases and J by 5 bases, and 17 bases separated the two germline ends. The CDR3 spells CASSEWDTRYQPQHF. CDR3 coding DNA: TGTGCCAGCAGCGAATGGGACACTCGCTATCAGCCCCAGCATTTT.

The genes are TRBV15 and TRBJ2-3, with D perhaps matching TRBD1 (6 bases). CDR1 LNHNV and CDR2 YYDKDF come from the germline V gene (reference sequence). Between the trimmed V and J ends, which lost 1 base and 1 base, there was a span of 9 bases. CDR3 length: 15 residues. DNA of the CDR3: TGTGCCACCAGCAGAGTCAGGGGAGGCACAGATACGCAGTATTTT. This translates into CATSRVRGGTDTQYF.